The rows below give T cell receptor beta chains drawn from one sample of a study of blood T cell repertoires in COVID-19. This table comes from immunoSEQ multiplex PCR, and its TCRdb copy is limited to in-frame clones, with some not included. The profile shows about 81,000 clones, about 84% of them singletons. The specimen was peripheral blood. The receptors originated from a woman aged 70-85 years with acute or convalescent COVID-19. CDR3s include the opening cysteine and the closing phenylalanine or tryptophan. The D gene is left open where the match is weak. The size entry is marked missing in some rows and otherwise reads once, few, many or a size class.

V gene	D gene	J gene	clone size	CDR3 DNA	CDR3 protein
TRBV20-1	-	TRBJ1-5	-	TGCAGTGCTAGTTCGCGGGGGCCGGGGCAGCCCCAGCATTTT	CSASSRGPGQPQHF
TRBV28	-	TRBJ1-1	-	TGTGCCAGCAGGCGACAGAGTATCATGAACACTGAAGCTTTCTTT	CASRRQSIMNTEAFF
TRBV19	-	TRBJ1-2	few	TGTGCCAGTAGTATAGAGTTTACAGCCCCTAACTATGGCTACACCTTC	CASSIEFTAPNYGYTF
TRBV29-1	-	TRBJ1-1	-	TGCAGCGTTGACAGGGCGAACACTGAAGCTTTCTTT	CSVDRANTEAFF
TRBV25-1	TRBD1	TRBJ1-2	-	TGTGCCAGCAGTAGGACGGGACAGACCTATGGCTACACCTTC	CASSRTGQTYGYTF
TRBV19	-	TRBJ1-2	-	TGTGCCAGTGCAGGGCCGTTATACTTTAACTATGGCTACACCTTC	CASAGPLYFNYGYTF
TRBV5-1	TRBD2	TRBJ2-1	-	TGCGCCAGCAGCTACCAGCGGGGGGCTTACAATGAGCAGTTCTTC	CASSYQRGAYNEQFF
TRBV5-4	TRBD1	TRBJ2-5	-	TGTGCCAGCAGCTTGGGTCTTGGGACAGGGGGCGGGCAAGAGACCCAGTACTTC	CASSLGLGTGGGQETQYF
TRBV13	-	TRBJ2-3	-	TGTGCCAGCAGCCCTTTAGCGGAGAGCACAGATACGCAGTATTTT	CASSPLAESTDTQYF
TRBV28	-	TRBJ1-5	-	TGTGCCAGCAGTTTGGATGGGCGCCAGCCCCAGCATTTT	CASSLDGRQPQHF